These T cell receptor beta chains were read from a single sample in a study of T cell repertoires in cytomegalovirus infection. TCRdb analysed the reads with MiXCR anew, one entry per CDR3 protein. This table holds under 350,000 distinct CDR3 sequences, around 10% found once. Source material: PBMCs. The receptors here all came from a human donor in good health (CMV status not recorded). Some clones in this sample may be carry-over from other donors' samples. The CDR3 runs from the conserved cysteine through the conserved F or W. D genes are given only for firm matches. The size of a clone is reported for some rows only, either as once, few or many, or as a class for expanded clones.

D gene	V gene	clone size	J gene	CDR3 DNA	CDR3 protein
TRBD1	TRBV6-5	many	TRBJ1-3	TGTGCCAGCAGTTACGGACAGGGTTCCTCTGGAAACACCATATATTTT	CASSYGQGSSGNTIYF
TRBD1	TRBV7-9	many	TRBJ1-1	TGTGCCAGCAGCCTACCCGACAGGGGTTACACTGAAGCTTTCTTT	CASSLPDRGYTEAFF
NA	TRBV7-9	many	TRBJ1-2	TGTGCCAGCAGACATCTACAGGGATTGAAGGATGGCTACACCTTC	CASRHLQGLKDGYTF
TRBD1	TRBV12-5	NA	TRBJ1-6	TGTGCTAGTGGTTTTAGTCTTGAAGGGACAGGCCCTTCGCTCAATTCACCCCTCCACTTT	CASGFSLEGTGPSLNSPLHF
NA	TRBV9	few	TRBJ2-1	TGTGCCAGCAGCGTAGACGGGGATGAGCAGTTCTTC	CASSVDGDEQFF
NA	TRBV20-1	few	TRBJ2-1	TGCAGTGCTAGCTTTCGACTTTGGAATGAGCAGTTCTTC	CSASFRLWNEQFF
NA	TRBV28	NA	TRBJ2-5	TGTGCCAGCAGGGACCCCCTAGGAGTGACCCAGTACTTC	CASRDPLGVTQYF
NA	TRBV6-6	many	TRBJ2-2	TGTGCCAGCAGTGCCCGGAGAGGGACCGGGGAGCTGTTTTTT	CASSARRGTGELFF
NA	TRBV7-6	many	TRBJ2-7	TGTGCCAGCAGCTCAGACAGAAACTCCTACGAGCAGTACTTC	CASSSDRNSYEQYF
TRBD1	TRBV28	few	TRBJ1-6	TGTGCCAGCAGTTTATGGAAGGGGGACAGGCCGAGCTCCTATAATTCACCCCTCCACTTT	CASSLWKGDRPSSYNSPLHF
TRBD1	TRBV5-1	few	TRBJ1-1	TGCGCCAGCAGCATACAGGGGGTTGCGACTGAAGCTTTCTTT	CASSIQGVATEAFF
NA	TRBV20-1	few	TRBJ2-2	TGCAGTGCTAGAGATAGGATTAACACCGGGGAGCTGTTTTTT	CSARDRINTGELFF
NA	TRBV28	many	TRBJ1-2	TGTGCCAGCAGTTTAACTTCGACAGGACGAGGCTACACCTTC	CASSLTSTGRGYTF
TRBD2	TRBV20-1	few	TRBJ2-3	TGCAGTGCTAGGGGACTAGCAAGCACAGATACGCAGTATTTT	CSARGLASTDTQYF
NA	TRBV6-5	many	TRBJ2-5	TGTGCCAGCAGCGCTCCGGGCAGATCGGTAGAGACCCAGTACTTC	CASSAPGRSVETQYF
NA	TRBV7-2	many	TRBJ1-4	TGTGCCAGCAGCCAGAGGGTAGCGACTAATGAAAAACTGTTTTTT	CASSQRVATNEKLFF
TRBD1	TRBV6-1	many	TRBJ1-4	TGTGCCAGCAGCTATGGGATAGACAGGGAACGCGAAAAACTGTTTTTT	CASSYGIDREREKLFF
NA	TRBV7-2	many	TRBJ2-1	TGTGCCAGCAGCTATGGCCCCCTCAGCTCCTACAATGAGCAGTTCTTC	CASSYGPLSSYNEQFF
NA	TRBV11-2	many	TRBJ2-5	TGTGCCAGCAGCGTCAGGGTTAATCAAGAGACCCAGTACTTC	CASSVRVNQETQYF
NA	TRBV10-3	NA	TRBJ2-1	TGTGCCATCAGCGCGGGGGCCGTGGATGAGCAGTTCTTC	CAISAGAVDEQFF
TRBD1	TRBV7-2	NA	TRBJ2-5	TGTGCCAGCAGCCTAAGACAGGGATCAGAGACCCAGTACTTC	CASSLRQGSETQYF
NA	TRBV7-9	many	TRBJ1-3	TGTGCCAGCAGCCCGGGCTTTTACTCTGGAAACACCATATATTTT	CASSPGFYSGNTIYF
TRBD1	TRBV6-2/TRBV6-3	many	TRBJ2-3	TGTGCCAGCAGTTCCACAGGGGGGACAGATACGCAGTATTTT	CASSSTGGTDTQYF
NA	TRBV5-4	NA	TRBJ2-3	TGTGCCAGCAGCTTGGACATCTCTAGCACAGATACGCAGTATTTT	CASSLDISSTDTQYF
TRBD2	TRBV18	NA	TRBJ2-1	TGTGCCAGCTCCCCACCGACTAGCGGGGGGCCGATCTCCTACAATGAGCAGTTCTTC	CASSPPTSGGPISYNEQFF
NA	TRBV20-1	few	TRBJ2-7	TGCAGTGCTAGAGATCGCGGAGGGCTCGAGCAGTACTTC	CSARDRGGLEQYF
TRBD1	TRBV20-1	many	TRBJ2-3	TGCAGTGCTAGAAACCCCAGGGGGCTCCTCTTAGAGGCAGATACGCAGTATTTT	CSARNPRGLLLEADTQYF
NA	TRBV7-8	many	TRBJ2-5	TGTGCCAGCAGCCCGTCCATATTGTCTCACCAAGAGACCCAGTACTTC	CASSPSILSHQETQYF
TRBD1	TRBV7-2	many	TRBJ1-1	TGTGCCAGCAGCTTAGTAGACAGGGAAGCCACTGAAGCTTTCTTT	CASSLVDREATEAFF
NA	TRBV6-1	many	TRBJ2-2	TGTGCCAGCAGTGTAAGACGCACCGGGGAGCTGTTTTTT	CASSVRRTGELFF
TRBD1	TRBV20-1	NA	TRBJ1-3	TGCAGTGCTAGGAAGGGGGCCTTTCCCGGAAACACCATATATTTT	CSARKGAFPGNTIYF
NA	TRBV6-5	many	TRBJ2-3	TGTGCCAGCAGTTACTCCCGCCGAATAGACGCAGATACGCAGTATTTT	CASSYSRRIDADTQYF